This T cell receptor beta chain was found in a study of blood T cell dynamics during melanoma immunotherapy. Time point: pre-treatment baseline. Per the germline V gene, CDR1 is GTSNPN and CDR2 is SVGIG (reference sequence). Trimming took 5 bases from V and 4 from J, leaving 8 bases between them. The CDR3 contains 11 residues. Profiled with immunoSEQ multiplex PCR; TCRdb holds only in-frame clones, not every one. The sample consists of some 15,000 clones, 80% to 95% of them appearing once. The receptor was derived from a human donor with melanoma. This sample comprised blood, obtained from a patient treated with checkpoint blockade. The V call is TRBV30, the J call TRBJ1-1; D is ambiguous. CDR3 sequence reads: CAWAAVTEAFF. CDR3 bases: TGTGCCTGGGCCGCGGTCACTGAAGCTTTCTTT.